One and the same sample provided the 13 T cell receptor beta chains below, sequenced in a study of blood T cell repertoires in COVID-19. Repertoires were generated with immunoSEQ multiplex PCR, while TCRdb's copy carries only in-frame clones and drops some. This table holds around 180,000 clones, 83% found once. The sequenced material came from peripheral blood. All receptors derive from a human donor in a cohort sampled during active COVID-19.

The rearrangement uses TRBV5-1 and TRBJ2-3; D remains unclear. The V end was cut by 0 bases, the J end by 0 bases, with 8 bases between. The CDR3 sequence is 15 residues long. CDR1 is SGHRS and CDR2 is YFSETQ in the germline V gene. The CDR3 DNA reads as TGCGCCAGCAGCTTGGCCTATTCTAGCACAGATACGCAGTATTTT. As protein: CASSLAYSSTDTQYF.

V is TRBV7-9 and J is TRBJ1-2; tentative D call: TRBD1 (6 bases). This CDR3 is built from 14 residues. CDR1 SEHNR and CDR2 FQNEAQ come from the germline V gene (reference sequence). With 5 bases removed from V and 4 bases from J, the gap between germline ends came to 14 bases. The DNA of the CDR3 is TGTGCCAGCAGCACTTCCGGGACACCCTATGGCTACACCTTC. Translating it yields CASSTSGTPYGYTF.

This clone was found a few times. V gene TRBV10-1 combines with J gene TRBJ1-5; D is unclear. The V gene's germline CDR1 is WNHNN and CDR2 SYGVQD (reference sequence). The V gene lost 2 bases and the J gene lost 6 bases, with 5 bases spanning the gap. This CDR3 region has 12 residues. The CDR3 protein is CASSETGQPQHF. CDR3 in DNA: TGCGCCAGCAGTGAGACGGGTCAGCCCCAGCATTTT.

For the CDR3, the DNA is TGTGCCACCAGTGATACCCGGGGGGTTAATGAAAAACTGTTTTTT. This gives the protein CATSDTRGVNEKLFF. The chain is built from TRBV24-1 and TRBJ1-4; TRBD1 might be the D (5 bases). Per germline, CDR1 KGHDR and CDR2 SFDVKD. CDR3 size: 15 residues. The V and J ends lost 3 bases and 4 bases respectively, with 11 bases between them.

The chain has TRBV3-1 (or the pseudogene TRBV3-2) and TRBJ1-2, with D tentatively TRBD1 (5 bases). Per the germline V gene, CDR1 is LGHDT and CDR2 is YNNKEL (reference sequence). The CDR3 length is 20 residues. The V end lost 0 bases, the J end lost 7 bases, and 30 bases lay between the germline ends. CDR3: CASSQDHRQSTLQFLSGYTF. CDR3 bases: TGTGCCAGCAGCCAAGATCACAGACAGTCCACACTTCAATTCCTTAGTGGCTACACCTTC.

The chain is built from TRBV5-1 and TRBJ2-7, with TRBD1 matching over 9 bases. The CDR3 extends over 16 amino acids. Germline CDR1 is SGHRS and CDR2 is YFSETQ. V lost 4 bases and J lost 2; bases outside the gene matches: 10. DNA for the CDR3: TGCGCCAGCAGCCCTAACCGGGACAGGGCCCCCTACGAGCAGTACTTC. Its translation: CASSPNRDRAPYEQYF.

The gene calls are TRBV5-4 and TRBJ1-4; D not resolved. The V gene's germline CDR1 is SGHNT and CDR2 YYREEE (reference sequence). There are 16 residues in the CDR3. Trimming left V 0 bases short and J 0 bases short, with 9 bases between. In DNA form, the CDR3 reads TGTGCCAGCAGCTTGGGTCAGGTGACAACTAATGAAAAACTGTTTTTT. Its protein product is CASSLGQVTTNEKLFF. The full variable domain, in which reference TRBV5-4 and TRBJ1-4 provide the parts outside the CDR3, is ETGVTQSPTHLIKTRGQQVTLRCSSQSGHNTVSWYQQALGQGPQFIFQYYREEENGRGNFPPRFSGLQFPNYSSELNVNALELDDSALYLCASSLGQVTTNEKLFFGSGTQLSVL.

This clone appeared a single time. The V call is TRBV29-1, the J call TRBJ1-2; 10 bases align to TRBD1. Trimming cost V 1 base and J 6 bases; bases outside gene matches: 2. The germline gives CDR1 SQVTM, CDR2 ANQGSEA. This CDR3 spans 13 amino acids. In DNA, the CDR3 is TGCAGCGTTGAAGTTGGGACAGGGGATGGCTACACCTTC. It specifies CSVEVGTGDGYTF. Variable domain in full (rest from reference TRBV29-1 and TRBJ1-2): SAVISQKPSRDICQRGTSLTIQCQVDSQVTMMFWYRQQPGQSLTLIATANQGSEATYESGFVIDKFPISRPNLTFSTLTVSNMSPEDSSIYLCSVEVGTGDGYTFGSGTRLTVV.

The chain uses TRBV6-5 and TRBJ2-3; a possible D gene is TRBD2 (5 bases). The CDR3 sequence is 13 residues long. Looked up from germline, CDR1 is MNHEY and CDR2 is SVGAGI. V was cut by 5 bases and J by 2 bases, with 8 bases left in between. Here the CDR3 reads CASSPGLTDTQYF. In DNA, the CDR3 is TGTGCCAGCAGTCCCGGACTCACAGATACGCAGTATTTT.

The count of this clone is one. V gene TRBV29-1 combines with J gene TRBJ2-6; D is perhaps TRBD1 (5 bases). Trimming cost V 6 bases and J 2 bases, with 14 bases left between them. The CDR3 has 15 amino acids. Germline values: CDR1 SQVTM, CDR2 ANQGSEA. DNA for the CDR3: TGCAGCGTCGGTTGGGGCAGGGCTGGGGCCAACGTCCTGACTTTC. This sequence encodes CSVGWGRAGANVLTF.

The CDR3 DNA reads TGTGCCAGTAGTTCTAGACGGGAGGAAGTAACCCAGTACTTC. Translating it yields CASSSRREEVTQYF. The gene calls are TRBV19 and TRBJ2-5; 7 nucleotides align to TRBD2. CDR1 and CDR2 (germline): LNHDA, SQIVND (reference sequence). This CDR3 is 14 amino acids long. With V trimmed by 5 bases and J by 8 bases, 11 bases remained unmatched. The variable domain in full, completed from reference TRBV19 and TRBJ2-5, reads DGGITQSPKYLFRKEGQNVTLSCEQNLNHDAMYWYRQDPGQGLRLIYYSQIVNDFQKGDIAEGYSVSREKKESFPLTVTSAQKNPTAFYLCASSSRREEVTQYFGPGTRLLVL.

The chain employs TRBV7-2 and TRBJ2-6; D possibly corresponds to TRBD1 (5 bases). Trimming left V 8 bases short and J 4 bases short, with 18 bases between. Per germline, CDR1 SGHTA and CDR2 FQGNSA. There are 16 residues in the CDR3. CDR3 amino acids: CASQGTGPGGANVLTF. Here the CDR3 DNA reads TGTGCCAGCCAGGGAACAGGCCCTGGAGGGGCCAACGTCCTGACTTTC.

This clone was counted between two and nine times. The chain recombines TRBV18 with TRBJ1-2; maybe TRBD1 (6 bases). The CDR3 sequence is 13 residues long. V shed 6 bases and J shed 5 bases, with 13 bases lying between them. Per the germline V gene, CDR1 is KGHSH and CDR2 is LQKENI. CDR3 in DNA: TGTGCCAGCTCCCCAGTACAGGGATATGGCTACACCTTC. It is translated as CASSPVQGYGYTF.